The 21 T cell receptor beta chains given below trace back to one sample, sequenced in a study of radiotherapy plus CTLA-4 blockade in lung cancer (dated by TCRdb to the late 2010s). The library was obtained by the immunoSEQ multiplex PCR assay. The immuneACCESS repertoire file appears here via TCRdb, limited to in-frame rearrangements. These files lack a portion of the clones; in checked studies, under half of the deficit traces to unresolved V genes, and the cause of the others is not known. This sample lists more than 75,000 clones; around 79% were detected once. Clones ranked in the top ten supply approximately 3% of the sample. This specimen was peripheral blood, taken from a patient treated with radiotherapy plus ipilimumab. The receptors here all came from a human donor with non-small cell lung cancer who had a partial response to radiotherapy plus ipilimumab. Some clones in this sample may be carry-over from other donors' samples.

V gene TRBV4-1 combines with J gene TRBJ2-1; D perhaps matches TRBD2 (5 bases). The CDR3 sequence is 15 residues long. The ends were cut back, 1 base at V and 3 bases at J, with 10 bases in the middle. Per germline, CDR1 MGHRA and CDR2 YSYEKL. Written as DNA, the CDR3 is TGCGCCAGCAGCCAAGGTTCGGGGTACTACAATGAGCAGTTCTTC. As protein: CASSQGSGYYNEQFF.

This clone occurred many times. V is TRBV28 and J is TRBJ2-7, with TRBD2 as a possible D gene (5 bases). CDR3 size: 18 residues. Trimming took 1 base from V and 3 from J, leaving 22 bases between them. Germline CDR1 is MDHEN and CDR2 is SYDVKM. CDR3 in amino acids: CASSLSFSGPKRGYEQYF. The CDR3 nucleotides read TGTGCCAGCAGTTTATCTTTCTCTGGGCCCAAACGGGGCTACGAGCAGTACTTC.

The gene calls are TRBV5-1 and TRBJ2-7; possibly TRBD1 for D (5 bases). The V end was cut by 1 base, the J end by 4 bases, with 12 bases between. This CDR3 is 14 amino acids long. Germline CDR1 and CDR2: SGHRS and YFSETQ. The CDR3 here is CASSLLQGPYEQYF. CDR3 nucleotides: TGCGCCAGCAGCTTGCTCCAGGGCCCTTACGAGCAGTACTTC.

The chain employs TRBV15 and TRBJ2-2, with D perhaps matching TRBD1 (5 bases). The V end lost 5 bases, the J end lost 5 bases, and 12 bases lay between the germline ends. The V gene's germline CDR1 is LNHNV and CDR2 YYDKDF (reference sequence). This CDR3 contains 14 residues. The CDR3 sequence is CATSWGDGTGELFF. For the CDR3, the DNA is TGTGCCACCAGCTGGGGCGATGGAACCGGGGAGCTGTTTTTT.

The chain employs TRBV2 and TRBJ2-3; tentative D call: TRBD2 (5 bases). Germline CDR1 is SNHLY and CDR2 is FYNNEI. The CDR3 is made up of 16 amino acids. V was trimmed by 4 bases and J by 8 bases, leaving 22 bases between them. The CDR3 protein is CASSALASRAGGTQYF. The CDR3 DNA follows: TGTGCCAGCAGTGCCCTAGCTTCCCGTGCGGGCGGTACGCAGTATTTT.

There are a few counts of this clone. The chain uses TRBV6-5 and TRBJ1-6; no reliable D call. Germline V gene data show CDR1 as MNHEY and CDR2 as SVGAGI. Trimming removed 5 bases at V and 8 bases at J, with 7 bases between. This CDR3 is 12 amino acids long. CDR3 sequence: CASSELYSPLHF. The CDR3 nucleotides are TGTGCCAGCAGTGAGCTTTATTCACCCCTCCACTTT.

This clone appeared once. This chain joins TRBV18 and TRBJ2-1; 11 positions agree with TRBD2. Germline V gene data show CDR1 as KGHSH and CDR2 as LQKENI. Trimming cost V 0 bases and J 4 bases; bases outside gene matches: 5. This CDR3 is built from 17 residues. For the CDR3, the DNA is TGTGCCAGCTCACCACCGGGGCTAGCGGGAGGTTACAATGAGCAGTTCTTC. It translates to CASSPPGLAGGYNEQFF.

This chain joins TRBV5-5 and TRBJ2-3; 9 nucleotides match TRBD2. The trim removed 2 bases at V and 2 bases at J, leaving 3 bases unmatched. The CDR3 loop spans 15 amino acids. Germline assignment: CDR1 SGHKS and CDR2 YYEKEE (reference sequence). CDR3 loop: CASSLRLADTDTQYF. The CDR3 bases are TGTGCCAGCAGCTTACGACTAGCGGACACAGATACGCAGTATTTT.

The chain links TRBV7-2 to TRBJ1-2; 7 bases match TRBD1. Germline loops: CDR1 SGHTA, CDR2 FQGNSA. Trimming took 7 bases from V and 3 from J; bases not matched to a gene: 8. The CDR3 is 14 residues long. The CDR3 DNA is TGTGCCAGCACCCTAGCGGGACAGTACTATGGCTACACCTTC. The encoded protein is CASTLAGQYYGYTF.

J is TRBJ2-2 and V is TRBV9, with 7 bases that match TRBD2. Per germline, CDR1 SGDLS and CDR2 YYNGEE. Trimming took 3 bases from V and 0 from J; bases not matched to a gene: 2. The length of the CDR3 is 15 residues. This CDR3 is CASSALASNTGELFF. CDR3 nucleotides: TGTGCCAGCAGCGCACTAGCGTCGAACACCGGGGAGCTGTTTTTT.

The rearrangement uses TRBV7-2 and TRBJ2-7; 9 positions agree with TRBD2. CDR3 length: 14 amino acids. Germline loops: CDR1 SGHTA, CDR2 FQGNSA. Trimming at V came to 5 bases and at J to 2 bases, leaving 4 bases not matched to a gene. This CDR3 is CASSPTSGPYEQYF. The CDR3 DNA follows: TGTGCCAGCAGCCCGACTAGCGGTCCCTACGAGCAGTACTTC.

This clone has more than one count but fewer than ten. The chain employs TRBV5-6 and TRBJ1-5; perhaps TRBD1 as D (5 bases). The CDR3 totals 15 residues. The germline V gene encodes CDR1 SGHDT and CDR2 YYEEEE. Deletions cut 4 bases from V and 2 bases from J, with 13 bases between. CDR3 in amino acids: CASSRARDGNQPQHF. The CDR3 nucleotides are TGTGCCAGCAGCCGAGCGCGGGACGGCAATCAGCCCCAGCATTTT.

The chain couples TRBV6-5 to TRBJ2-5; the D gene is possibly TRBD1 (5 bases). Germline V gives CDR1 MNHEY, CDR2 SVGAGI. The CDR3 is 13 amino acids. Trimming stripped 4 bases from V and 3 bases from J, with 9 bases between. The CDR3 nucleotides read TGTGCCAGCAGTTCTCCAGGGAAAGAGACCCAGTACTTC. It codes for CASSSPGKETQYF.

This clone occurred once. The chain couples TRBV5-1 to TRBJ2-1; 10 bases are shared with TRBD2. From germline, CDR1 is SGHRS and CDR2 YFSETQ. V shed 4 bases and J 4 bases; nucleotides not matched to a gene: 14. This CDR3 has 18 amino acids. CDR3 sequence: CASSPSQQAGGTYNEQFF. Written as DNA, the CDR3 is TGCGCCAGCAGCCCGAGCCAACAAGCGGGGGGGACTTACAATGAGCAGTTCTTC.

This chain joins TRBV28 and TRBJ2-7; TRBD1 matches at 7 bases. The trim removed 6 bases at V and 2 bases at J, leaving 13 bases unmatched. Germline CDR1 reads MDHEN; CDR2 reads SYDVKM. The CDR3 spans 16 residues. The CDR3: CASRFRAGQVAYEQYF. The DNA for the CDR3 is TGTGCCAGCAGGTTTAGGGCCGGACAGGTCGCCTACGAGCAGTACTTC.

The V and J genes are TRBV19 and TRBJ1-1; 7 bases map to TRBD1. V was clipped by 5 bases and J by 1 base; unmatched bases: 10. The CDR3 has 16 residues. Per germline, CDR1 LNHDA and CDR2 SQIVND (reference sequence). DNA for the CDR3: TGTGCCAGTAGTGGGAACCCGGGACAGAGGAACACTGAAGCTTTCTTT. The encoded protein is CASSGNPGQRNTEAFF.

This clone was seen more than once but under ten times. The gene calls are TRBV11-3 and TRBJ2-1; TRBD2 might be the D (7 bases). In germline, CDR1 is SGHNT, CDR2 YENEEA. The CDR3 spans 17 residues. Deletions cut 8 bases from V and 0 bases from J, with 20 bases between. Here the CDR3 reads CASASVGAGVSYNEQFF. The CDR3 DNA reads TGTGCCAGCGCCTCGGTGGGGGCGGGGGTCTCCTACAATGAGCAGTTCTTC.

Written as DNA, the CDR3 is TGTGCCAGCATTAGCTTGAGCACCGGGGAGCTGTTTTTT. Its protein is CASISLSTGELFF. This chain connects TRBV6-5 to TRBJ2-2; D not certain. This CDR3 region has 13 residues. Germline CDR1 and CDR2: MNHEY and SVGAGI. Trimming took off 7 bases at V and 4 bases at J, with 10 bases between the two ends.

V gene TRBV5-1 combines with J gene TRBJ2-5; the match to TRBD2 covers 9 bases. V gave up 2 bases and J gave up 2 bases; unmatched junction bases: 13. This CDR3 has 18 amino acids. The V gene's germline CDR1 is SGHRS and CDR2 YFSETQ. In nucleotides, the CDR3 is TGCGCCAGCAGCTTATTTGCTAGCGGCGGGGGGGTACAAGAGACCCAGTACTTC. Protein sequence: CASSLFASGGGVQETQYF.

This chain links TRBV29-1 with TRBJ2-7; 7 nucleotides line up with TRBD1. The CDR3 is made up of 13 amino acids. CDR1 and CDR2 (germline): SQVTM, ANQGSEA. Unmatched junction bases numbered 11, after V lost 6 bases and J lost 6 bases. The CDR3 region is CSVQTGSNGEQYF. CDR3 coding DNA: TGCAGCGTACAGACAGGGTCAAATGGCGAGCAGTACTTC.

This chain joins TRBV2 and TRBJ2-1; D may be TRBD2 (6 bases). Germline V gene sequence: CDR1 SNHLY, CDR2 FYNNEI. V lost 8 bases, J lost 0 bases, and 14 bases lay in between. The CDR3 is 15 residues long. The CDR3 region is CASGGNYGSYNEQFF. The CDR3 coding sequence is TGTGCCAGCGGAGGGAATTACGGCTCCTACAATGAGCAGTTCTTC. The complete variable domain, with remaining parts taken from reference TRBV2 and TRBJ2-1, reads EPEVTQTPSHQVTQMGQEVILRCVPISNHLYFYWYRQILGQKVEFLVSFYNNEISEKSEIFDDQFSVERPDGSNFTLKIRSTKLEDSAMYFCASGGNYGSYNEQFFGPGTRLTVL.